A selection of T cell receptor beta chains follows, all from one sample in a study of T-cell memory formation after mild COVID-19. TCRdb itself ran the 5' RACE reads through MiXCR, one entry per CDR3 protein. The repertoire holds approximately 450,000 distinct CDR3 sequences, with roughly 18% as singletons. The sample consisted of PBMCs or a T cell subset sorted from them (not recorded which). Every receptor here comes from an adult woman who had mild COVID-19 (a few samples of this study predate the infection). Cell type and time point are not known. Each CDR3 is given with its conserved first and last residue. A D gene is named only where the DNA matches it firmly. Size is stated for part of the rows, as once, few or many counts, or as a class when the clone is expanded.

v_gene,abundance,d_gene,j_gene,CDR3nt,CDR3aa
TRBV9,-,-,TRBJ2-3,TGTGCCAGCAGGTTCTGGCGGGCATCTAGCACAGATACGCAGTATTTT,CASRFWRASSTDTQYF
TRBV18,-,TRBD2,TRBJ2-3,TGTGCCAGCTCACCATTCAGCGGGGGCACAGATACGCAGTATTTT,CASSPFSGGTDTQYF
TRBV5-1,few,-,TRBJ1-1,TGCGCCAGCAGCGGGGTAGGTGAAGCTTTCTTT,CASSGVGEAFF
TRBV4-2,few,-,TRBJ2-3,TGTGCCAGCAGCCAAGATAGAGCTTACGCCCGGCAGTATTTT,CASSQDRAYARQYF
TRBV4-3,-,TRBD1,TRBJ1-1,TGCGCCAGCAGCCAAGCGGGACAGGGGTATACTGAAGCTTTCTTT,CASSQAGQGYTEAFF
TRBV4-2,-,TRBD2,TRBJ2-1,TGTGCCAGCAGCCAACTAGGGACTAGCGTCTACAATGAGCAGTTCTTC,CASSQLGTSVYNEQFF
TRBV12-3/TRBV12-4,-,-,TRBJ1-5,TGTGCCAGTGCACGATGGCGCAATCAGCCCCAGCATTTT,CASARWRNQPQHF
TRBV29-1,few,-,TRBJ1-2,TGCAGCGTTCGTACGGACGGTCGACCGATCTATGGCTACACCTTC,CSVRTDGRPIYGYTF
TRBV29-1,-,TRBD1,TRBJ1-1,TGCAGCGTTTTACCAGGGGGCGCGGGCACTGAAGCTTTCTTT,CSVLPGGAGTEAFF
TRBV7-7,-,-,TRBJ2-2,TGTGCTAGCAGCTTAGAGCGAGCCGGGGAGCTGTTTTTT,CASSLERAGELFF
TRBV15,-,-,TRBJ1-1,TGTGCCACCAGCAGAGGGGGGAACACTGAAGCTTTCTTT,CATSRGGNTEAFF
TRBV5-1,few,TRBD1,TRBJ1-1,TGCGCCAGCAGGGACAGGGGGCCGGTAGAATACACTGAAGCTTTCTTT,CASRDRGPVEYTEAFF
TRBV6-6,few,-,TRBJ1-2,TGTGCCAGCAATTACGAAGGGTTGGCGAACTATGGCTACACCTTC,CASNYEGLANYGYTF
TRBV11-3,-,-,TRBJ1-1,TGTGCCAGCAGCTTAGATCCGGGCACTGAAGCTTTCTTT,CASSLDPGTEAFF
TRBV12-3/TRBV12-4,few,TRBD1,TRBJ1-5,TGTGCCAGCAGCCGGGACAGGGTTGACAATCAGCCCCAGCATTTT,CASSRDRVDNQPQHF
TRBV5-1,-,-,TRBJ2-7,TGCGCCAGCGGCAACGGGGGCTACGAGCAGTACTTC,CASGNGGYEQYF
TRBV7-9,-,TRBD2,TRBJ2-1,TGTGCCAGCGGAACTAGCGGGAGTTACAATGAGCAGTTCTTC,CASGTSGSYNEQFF
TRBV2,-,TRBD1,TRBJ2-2,TGTGCCAGCGGGACAGGGATTGTAACCGGGGAGCTGTTTTTT,CASGTGIVTGELFF
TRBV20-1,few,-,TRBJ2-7,TGCAGTGCCAATGAAGGACGGACGGTCCCCTACGAGCAGTACTTC,CSANEGRTVPYEQYF
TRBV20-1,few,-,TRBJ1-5,TGCAGTGCGTCCTGGGGCGGTACTAGCAATCAGCCCCAGCATTTT,CSASWGGTSNQPQHF
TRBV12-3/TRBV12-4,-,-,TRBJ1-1,TGTGCCAGCAGTTTGGAGTGGGGGCGGAACACTGAAGCTTTCTTT,CASSLEWGRNTEAFF
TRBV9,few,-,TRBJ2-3,TGTGCCAGCAGCGTAGAGGTGCGGGGTCACACAGATACGCAGTATTTT,CASSVEVRGHTDTQYF
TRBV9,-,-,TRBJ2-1,TGTGCCAGCAGCGTAGACACCAATGAGCAGTTCTTC,CASSVDTNEQFF
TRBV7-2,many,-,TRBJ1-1,TGTGCCAGCAGCTTTGACACGAACACTGAAGCTTTCTTT,CASSFDTNTEAFF